The clone carrying this TCR beta chain occurred many times. Its antigen is unidentified. The length of the CDR3 is 15 residues. V shed 6 bases and J 3 bases; nucleotides not matched to a gene: 14. From germline, CDR1 is SQVTM and CDR2 ANQGSEA. The record originates from a study of regulatory T cells in long-lasting Graves disease. Time point of the sample: newly diagnosed GD, antithyroid drugs for less than 3 months. With RNA extracted from PBMCs as input, the TCR library was made. Findings and caveats of the study: TRBV28, TRBJ1-2 and TRBJ2-5 emerged as the favored segments in persistent disease.

For TCR beta, libraries came from iRepertoire HTBI primers and Arm-PCR of CDR3 regions. TCRdb passed the multiplex PCR reads through MiXCR, listing each CDR3 protein once. The profile shows 500,000 or so distinct CDR3 sequences, roughly 15% of them singletons. The data were also submitted as part of a second study, on T cells in Graves' hyperthyroidism and ophthalmopathy.

The clonotype was recovered from a woman in her 50s with Graves disease. Sequencing used peripheral blood mononuclear cells (PBMCs), obtained at new diagnosis, from a patient treated with antithyroid drugs. This chain links TRBV29-1 with TRBJ2-7; 7 bases match TRBD1. The CDR3 protein is CSVVFSGRGFYEQYF. The CDR3 DNA sequence: TGCAGCGTCGTTTTTAGTGGCAGGGGGTTCTACGAGCAGTACTTC.